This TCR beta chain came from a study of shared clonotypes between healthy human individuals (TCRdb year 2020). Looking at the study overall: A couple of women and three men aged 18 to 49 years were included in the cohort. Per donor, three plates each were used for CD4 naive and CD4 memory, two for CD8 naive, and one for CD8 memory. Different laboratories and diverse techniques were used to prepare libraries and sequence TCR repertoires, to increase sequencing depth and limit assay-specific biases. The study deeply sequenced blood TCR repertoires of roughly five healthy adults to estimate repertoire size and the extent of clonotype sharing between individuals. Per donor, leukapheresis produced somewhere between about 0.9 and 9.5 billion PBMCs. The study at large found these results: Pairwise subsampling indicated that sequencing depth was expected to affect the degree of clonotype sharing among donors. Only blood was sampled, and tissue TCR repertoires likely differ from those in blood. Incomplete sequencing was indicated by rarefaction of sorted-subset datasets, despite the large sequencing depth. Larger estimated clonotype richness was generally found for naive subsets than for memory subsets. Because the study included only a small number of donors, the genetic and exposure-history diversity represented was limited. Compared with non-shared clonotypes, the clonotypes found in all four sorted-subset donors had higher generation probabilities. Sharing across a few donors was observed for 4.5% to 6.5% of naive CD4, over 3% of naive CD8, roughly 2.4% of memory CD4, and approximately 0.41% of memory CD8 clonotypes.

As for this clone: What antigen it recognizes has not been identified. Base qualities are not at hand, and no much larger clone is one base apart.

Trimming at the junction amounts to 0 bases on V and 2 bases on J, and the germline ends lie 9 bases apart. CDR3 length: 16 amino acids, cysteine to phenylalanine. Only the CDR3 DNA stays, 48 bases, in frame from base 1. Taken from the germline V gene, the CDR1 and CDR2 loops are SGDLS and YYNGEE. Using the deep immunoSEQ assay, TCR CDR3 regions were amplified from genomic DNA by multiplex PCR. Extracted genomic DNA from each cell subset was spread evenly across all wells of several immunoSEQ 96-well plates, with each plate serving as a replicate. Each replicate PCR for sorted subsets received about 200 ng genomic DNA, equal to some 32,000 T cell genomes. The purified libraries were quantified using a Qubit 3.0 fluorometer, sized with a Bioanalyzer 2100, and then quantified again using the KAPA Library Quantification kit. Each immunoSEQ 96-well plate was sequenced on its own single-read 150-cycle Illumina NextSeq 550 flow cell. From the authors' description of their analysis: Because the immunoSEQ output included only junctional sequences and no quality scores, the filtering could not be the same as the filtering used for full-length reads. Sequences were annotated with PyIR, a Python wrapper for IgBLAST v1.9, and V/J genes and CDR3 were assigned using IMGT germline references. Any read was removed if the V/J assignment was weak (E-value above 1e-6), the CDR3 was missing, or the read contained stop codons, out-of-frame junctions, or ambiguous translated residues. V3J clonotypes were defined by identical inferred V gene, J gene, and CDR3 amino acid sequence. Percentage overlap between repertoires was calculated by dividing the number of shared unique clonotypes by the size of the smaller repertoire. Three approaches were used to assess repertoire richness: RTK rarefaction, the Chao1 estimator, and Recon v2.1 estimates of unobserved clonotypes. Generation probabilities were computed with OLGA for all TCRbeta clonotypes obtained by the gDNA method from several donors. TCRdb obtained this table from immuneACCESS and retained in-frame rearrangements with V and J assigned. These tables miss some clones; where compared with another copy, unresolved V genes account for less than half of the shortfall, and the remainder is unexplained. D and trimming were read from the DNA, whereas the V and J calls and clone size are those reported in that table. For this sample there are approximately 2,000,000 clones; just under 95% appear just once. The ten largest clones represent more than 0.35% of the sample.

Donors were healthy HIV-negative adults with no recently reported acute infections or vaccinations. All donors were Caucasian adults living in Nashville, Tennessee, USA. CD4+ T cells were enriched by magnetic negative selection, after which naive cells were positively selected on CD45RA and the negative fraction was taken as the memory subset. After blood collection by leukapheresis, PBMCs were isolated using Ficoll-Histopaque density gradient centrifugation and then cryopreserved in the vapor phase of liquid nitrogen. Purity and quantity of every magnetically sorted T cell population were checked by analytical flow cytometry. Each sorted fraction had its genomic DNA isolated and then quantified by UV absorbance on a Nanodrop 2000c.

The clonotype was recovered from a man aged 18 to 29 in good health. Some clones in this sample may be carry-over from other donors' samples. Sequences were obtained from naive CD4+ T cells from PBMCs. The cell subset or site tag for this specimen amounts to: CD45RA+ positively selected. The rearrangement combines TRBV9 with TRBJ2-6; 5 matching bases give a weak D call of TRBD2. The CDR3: CASSVAIGAGANVLTF. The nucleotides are TGTGCCAGCAGCGTAGCGATCGGGGCTGGGGCCAACGTCCTGACTTTC. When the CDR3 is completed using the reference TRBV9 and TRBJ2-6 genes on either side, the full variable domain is DSGVTQTPKHLITATGQRVTLRCSPRSGDLSVYWYQQSLDQGLQFLIQYYNGEERAKGNILERFSAQQFPDLHSELNLSSLELGDSALYFCASSVAIGAGANVLTFGAGSRLTVL.